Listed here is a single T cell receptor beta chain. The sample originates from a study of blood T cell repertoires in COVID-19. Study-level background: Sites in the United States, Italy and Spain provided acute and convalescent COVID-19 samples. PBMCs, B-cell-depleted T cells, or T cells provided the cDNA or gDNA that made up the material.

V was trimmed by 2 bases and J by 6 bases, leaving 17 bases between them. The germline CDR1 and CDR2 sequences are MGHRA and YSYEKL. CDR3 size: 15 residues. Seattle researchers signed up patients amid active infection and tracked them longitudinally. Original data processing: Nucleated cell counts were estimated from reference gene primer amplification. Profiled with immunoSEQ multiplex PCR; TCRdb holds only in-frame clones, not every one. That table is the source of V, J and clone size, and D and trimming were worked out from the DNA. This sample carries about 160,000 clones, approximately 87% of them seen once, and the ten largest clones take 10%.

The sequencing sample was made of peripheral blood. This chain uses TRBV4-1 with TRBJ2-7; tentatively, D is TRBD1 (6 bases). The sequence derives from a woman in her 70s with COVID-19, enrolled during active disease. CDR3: CASSQHSQGIGEQYF. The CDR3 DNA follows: TGCGCCAGCAGCCAACACTCCCAGGGGATTGGCGAGCAGTACTTC.